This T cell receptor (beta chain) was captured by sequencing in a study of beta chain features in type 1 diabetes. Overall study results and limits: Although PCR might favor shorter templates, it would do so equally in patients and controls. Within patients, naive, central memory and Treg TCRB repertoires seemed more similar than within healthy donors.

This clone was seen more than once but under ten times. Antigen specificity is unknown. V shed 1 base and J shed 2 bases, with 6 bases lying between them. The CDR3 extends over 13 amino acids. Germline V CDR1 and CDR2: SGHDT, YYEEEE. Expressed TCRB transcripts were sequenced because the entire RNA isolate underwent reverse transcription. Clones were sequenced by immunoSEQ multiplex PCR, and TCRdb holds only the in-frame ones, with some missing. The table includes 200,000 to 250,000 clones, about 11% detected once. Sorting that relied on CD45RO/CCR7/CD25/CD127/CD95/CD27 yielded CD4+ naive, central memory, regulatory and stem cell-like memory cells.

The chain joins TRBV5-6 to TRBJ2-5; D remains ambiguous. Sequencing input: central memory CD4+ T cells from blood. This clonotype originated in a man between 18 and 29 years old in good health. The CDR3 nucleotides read TGTGCCAGCAGCTTGAGTCTGCAAGAGACCCAGTACTTC. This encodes CASSLSLQETQYF.